The clone carrying this T cell receptor beta chain was counted between two and nine times. This sample is part of a study of OX40 agonist ivuxolimab in advanced cancers. Germline CDR1 and CDR2: SNHLY and FYNNEI. The junction had 5 bases not matched to a gene; V was cut back by 6 bases and J by 7 bases. The CDR3 contains 13 residues. Repertoires were generated with immunoSEQ multiplex PCR, while TCRdb's copy carries only in-frame clones and drops some. The sample yields under 75,000 clones, 81% seen once. Patients with autoimmune history or systemic immunosuppression were excluded. Baseline was the first blood sampling point, followed by cycle 4 day 1 and cycle 7 day 1.

The material was CD4+ or CD8+ T cells sorted from blood, obtained in a trial of the OX40 agonist ivuxolimab. This TCR derives from an adult with an advanced solid tumor such as melanoma, head and neck, liver or kidney cancer. This rearrangement joins TRBV2 to TRBJ1-4; 7 bases line up with TRBD1. The CDR3 spells CASRDRMGEKLFF. The CDR3 DNA is TGTGCCAGCAGGGACAGGATGGGTGAAAAACTGTTTTTT. Looking up the rest from reference TRBV2 and TRBJ1-4 gives the full variable domain: EPEVTQTPSHQVTQMGQEVILRCVPISNHLYFYWYRQILGQKVEFLVSFYNNEISEKSEIFDDQFSVERPDGSNFTLKIRSTKLEDSAMYFCASRDRMGEKLFFGSGTQLSVL.